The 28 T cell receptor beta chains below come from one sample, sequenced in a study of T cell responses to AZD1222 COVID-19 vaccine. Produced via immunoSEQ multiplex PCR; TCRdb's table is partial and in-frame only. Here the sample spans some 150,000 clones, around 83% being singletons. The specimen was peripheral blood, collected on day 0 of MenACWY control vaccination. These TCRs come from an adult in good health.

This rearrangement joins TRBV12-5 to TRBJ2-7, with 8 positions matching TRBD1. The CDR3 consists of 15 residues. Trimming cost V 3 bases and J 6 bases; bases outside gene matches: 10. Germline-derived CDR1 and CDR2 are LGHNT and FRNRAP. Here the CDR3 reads CASGFGMTGAGEQYF. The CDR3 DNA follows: TGTGCTAGTGGTTTTGGGATGACAGGGGCTGGCGAGCAGTACTTC.

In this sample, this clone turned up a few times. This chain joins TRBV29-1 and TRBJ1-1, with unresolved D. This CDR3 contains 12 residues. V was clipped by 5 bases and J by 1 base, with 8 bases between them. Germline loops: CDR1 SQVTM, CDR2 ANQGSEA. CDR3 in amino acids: CSVRQSNTEAFF. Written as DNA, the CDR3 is TGCAGCGTTCGGCAGTCGAACACTGAAGCTTTCTTT.

The CDR3 is CARGGWETQYF. CDR3 DNA: TGTGCCCGAGGGGGCTGGGAGACCCAGTACTTC. V gene TRBV30 combines with J gene TRBJ2-5; 7 positions agree with TRBD1. V lost 8 bases, J lost 5 bases, and 5 bases stayed unmatched. CDR1 is GTSNPN, CDR2 SVGIG, per germline (reference sequence). The CDR3 spans 11 residues. Together with reference TRBV30 and TRBJ2-5, the CDR3 gives the full variable domain: SQTIHQWPATLVQPVGSPLSLECTVEGTSNPNLYWYRQAAGRGLQLLFYSVGIGQISSEVPQNLSASRPQDRQFILSSKKLLLSDSGFYLCARGGWETQYFGPGTRLLVL.

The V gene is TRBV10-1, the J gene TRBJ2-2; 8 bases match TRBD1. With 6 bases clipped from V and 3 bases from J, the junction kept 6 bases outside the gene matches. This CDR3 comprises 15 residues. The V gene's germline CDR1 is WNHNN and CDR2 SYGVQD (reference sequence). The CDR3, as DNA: TGCGCCAGCAGCGATGACAGGGGATACACCGGGGAGCTGTTTTTT. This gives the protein CASSDDRGYTGELFF.

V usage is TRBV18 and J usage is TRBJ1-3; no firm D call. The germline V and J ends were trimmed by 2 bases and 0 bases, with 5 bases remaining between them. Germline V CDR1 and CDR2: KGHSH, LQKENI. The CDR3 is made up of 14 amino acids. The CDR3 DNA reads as TGTGCCAGCTCACCAGCAGACTCTGGAAACACCATATATTTT. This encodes CASSPADSGNTIYF.

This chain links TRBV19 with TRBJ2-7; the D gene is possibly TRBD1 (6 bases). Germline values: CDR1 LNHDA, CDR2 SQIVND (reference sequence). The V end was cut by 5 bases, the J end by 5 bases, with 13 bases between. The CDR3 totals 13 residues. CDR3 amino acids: CASSPTGSHEQYF. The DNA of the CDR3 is TGTGCCAGTAGTCCGACAGGTTCCCACGAGCAGTACTTC.

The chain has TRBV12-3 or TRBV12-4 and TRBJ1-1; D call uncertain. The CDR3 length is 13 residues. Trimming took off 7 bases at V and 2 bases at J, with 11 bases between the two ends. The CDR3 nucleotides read TGTGCCAGCACTACCTCTATCAACACTGAAGCTTTCTTT. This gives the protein CASTTSINTEAFF.

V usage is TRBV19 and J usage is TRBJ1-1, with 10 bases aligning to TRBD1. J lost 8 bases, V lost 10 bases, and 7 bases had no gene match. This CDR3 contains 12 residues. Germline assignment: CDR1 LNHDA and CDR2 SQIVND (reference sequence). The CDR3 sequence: CATAAGQGEAFF. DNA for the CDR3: TGTGCCACCGCCGCGGGACAGGGGGAAGCTTTCTTT.

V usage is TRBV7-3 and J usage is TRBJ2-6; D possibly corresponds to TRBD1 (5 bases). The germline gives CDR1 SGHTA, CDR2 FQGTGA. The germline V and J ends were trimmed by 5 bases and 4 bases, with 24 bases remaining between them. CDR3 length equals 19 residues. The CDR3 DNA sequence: TGTGCCAGCAGCACCACCTCAGGGCCATCTATAACCGGGGCCAACGTCCTGACTTTC. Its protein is CASSTTSGPSITGANVLTF. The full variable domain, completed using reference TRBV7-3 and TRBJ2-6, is GAGVSQTPSNKVTEKGKYVELRCDPISGHTALYWYRQSLGQGPEFLIYFQGTGAADDSGLPNDRFFAVRPEGSVSTLKIQRTERGDSAVYLCASSTTSGPSITGANVLTFGAGSRLTVL.

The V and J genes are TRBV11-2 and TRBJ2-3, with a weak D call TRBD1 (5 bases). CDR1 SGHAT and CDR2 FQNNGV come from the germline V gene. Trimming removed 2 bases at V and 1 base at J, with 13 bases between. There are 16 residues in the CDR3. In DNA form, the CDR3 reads TGTGCCAGCAGCTTACGGAATCAGGGTGGCACAGATACGCAGTATTTT. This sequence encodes CASSLRNQGGTDTQYF.

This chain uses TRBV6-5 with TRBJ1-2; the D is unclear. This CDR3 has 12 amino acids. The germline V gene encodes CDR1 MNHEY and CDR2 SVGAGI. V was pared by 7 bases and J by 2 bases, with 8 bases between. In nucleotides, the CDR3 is TGTGCCAGCAAAGAACAGAACTATGGCTACACCTTC. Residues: CASKEQNYGYTF.

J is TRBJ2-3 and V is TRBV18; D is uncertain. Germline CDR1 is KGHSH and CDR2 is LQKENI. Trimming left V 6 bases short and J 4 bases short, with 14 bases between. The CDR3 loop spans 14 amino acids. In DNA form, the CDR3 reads TGTGCCAGCTCCCAGGAAGGGCATGCAGATACGCAGTATTTT. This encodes CASSQEGHADTQYF.

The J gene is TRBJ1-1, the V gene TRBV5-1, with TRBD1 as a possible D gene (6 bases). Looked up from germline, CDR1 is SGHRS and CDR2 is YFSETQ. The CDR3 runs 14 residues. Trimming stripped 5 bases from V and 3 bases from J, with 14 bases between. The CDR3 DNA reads TGCGCCAGCAGATACAGGGCGGAGGACACTGAAGCTTTCTTT. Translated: CASRYRAEDTEAFF.

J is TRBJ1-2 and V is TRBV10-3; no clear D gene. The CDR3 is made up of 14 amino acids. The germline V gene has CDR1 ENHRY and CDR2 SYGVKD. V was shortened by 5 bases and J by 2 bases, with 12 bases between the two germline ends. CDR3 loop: CAISSHPGNYGYTF. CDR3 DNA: TGTGCCATCAGTTCCCACCCGGGGAACTATGGCTACACCTTC.

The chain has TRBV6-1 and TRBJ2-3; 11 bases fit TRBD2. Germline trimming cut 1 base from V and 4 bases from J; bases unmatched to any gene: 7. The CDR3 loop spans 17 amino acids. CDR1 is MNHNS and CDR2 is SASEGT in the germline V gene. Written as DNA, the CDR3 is TGTGCCAGCAGTGAAGTCCCTAGCGGGGGGTGGGCAGATACGCAGTATTTT. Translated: CASSEVPSGGWADTQYF.

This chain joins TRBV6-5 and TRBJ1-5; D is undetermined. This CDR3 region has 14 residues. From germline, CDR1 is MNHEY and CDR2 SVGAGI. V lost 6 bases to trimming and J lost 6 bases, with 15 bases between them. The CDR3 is CASRKGREAQPQHF. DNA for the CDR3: TGTGCCAGCAGAAAGGGCAGAGAGGCTCAGCCCCAGCATTTT.

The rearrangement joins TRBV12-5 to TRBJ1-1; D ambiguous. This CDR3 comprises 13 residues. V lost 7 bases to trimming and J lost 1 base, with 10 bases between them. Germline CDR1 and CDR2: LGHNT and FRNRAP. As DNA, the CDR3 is TGTGCTAGTGCCAGGTCGGGGAACACTGAAGCTTTCTTT. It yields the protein CASARSGNTEAFF.

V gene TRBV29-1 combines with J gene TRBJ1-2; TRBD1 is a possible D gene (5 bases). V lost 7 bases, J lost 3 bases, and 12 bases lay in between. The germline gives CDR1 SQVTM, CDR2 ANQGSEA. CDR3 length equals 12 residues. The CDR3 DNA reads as TGCAGCGCCCGGGGGGGTGACTATGGCTACACCTTC. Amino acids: CSARGGDYGYTF.

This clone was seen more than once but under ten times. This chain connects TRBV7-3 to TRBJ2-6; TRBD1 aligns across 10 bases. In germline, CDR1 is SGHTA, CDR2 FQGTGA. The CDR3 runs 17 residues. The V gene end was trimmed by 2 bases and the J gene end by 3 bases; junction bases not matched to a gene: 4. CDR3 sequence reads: CASSLETGGYGANVLTF. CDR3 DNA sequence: TGTGCCAGCAGCTTAGAGACAGGGGGCTATGGGGCCAACGTCCTGACTTTC.

The CDR3 spells CASSPGGGNEQFF. As DNA, the CDR3 is TGTGCCAGCAGTCCTGGGGGTGGGAATGAGCAGTTCTTC. J is TRBJ2-1 and V is TRBV6-5; D possibly uses TRBD1 or TRBD2 (5 bases each). In germline, CDR1 is MNHEY, CDR2 SVGAGI. V shed 5 bases and J shed 7 bases, with 12 bases lying between them. CDR3 length: 13 residues.

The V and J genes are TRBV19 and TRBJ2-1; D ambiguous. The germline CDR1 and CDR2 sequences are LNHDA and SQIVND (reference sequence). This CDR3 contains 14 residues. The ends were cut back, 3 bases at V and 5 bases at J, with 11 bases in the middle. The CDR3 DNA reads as TGTGCCAGTAGTATGTGGCGACTGCACAATGAGCAGTTCTTC. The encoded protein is CASSMWRLHNEQFF. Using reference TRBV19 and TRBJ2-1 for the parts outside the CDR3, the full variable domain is DGGITQSPKYLFRKEGQNVTLSCEQNLNHDAMYWYRQDPGQGLRLIYYSQIVNDFQKGDIAEGYSVSREKKESFPLTVTSAQKNPTAFYLCASSMWRLHNEQFFGPGTRLTVL.

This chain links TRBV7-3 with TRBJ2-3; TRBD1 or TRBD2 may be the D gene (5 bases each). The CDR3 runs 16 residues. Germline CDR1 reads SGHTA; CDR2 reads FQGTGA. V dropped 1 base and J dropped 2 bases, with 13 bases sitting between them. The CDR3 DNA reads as TGTGCCAGCAGCTTAAATGTTGGGGGTTTCACAGATACGCAGTATTTT. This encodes CASSLNVGGFTDTQYF.

CDR3 region: CASSQVALSRTIEQFF. Written as DNA, the CDR3 is TGTGCCAGCAGCCAAGTTGCCCTTTCTAGGACAATTGAGCAGTTCTTC. V is TRBV4-2 and J is TRBJ2-1, with D possibly matching TRBD1 (5 bases). The germline gives CDR1 LGHNA, CDR2 YNFKEQ. The CDR3 sequence is 16 residues long. V was shortened by 1 base and J by 9 bases, with 19 bases between the two germline ends.

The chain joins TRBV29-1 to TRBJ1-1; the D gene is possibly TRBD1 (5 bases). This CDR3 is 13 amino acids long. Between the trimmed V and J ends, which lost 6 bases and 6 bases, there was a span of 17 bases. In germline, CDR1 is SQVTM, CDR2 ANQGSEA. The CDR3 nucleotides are TGCAGCGTCTCAAGTGGGGGAGGCGCTGAAGCTTTCTTT. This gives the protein CSVSSGGGAEAFF.

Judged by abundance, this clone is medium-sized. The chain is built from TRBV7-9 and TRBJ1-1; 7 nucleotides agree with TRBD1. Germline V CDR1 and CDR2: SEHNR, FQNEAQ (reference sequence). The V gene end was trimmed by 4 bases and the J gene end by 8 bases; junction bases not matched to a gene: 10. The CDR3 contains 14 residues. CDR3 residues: CASSSARQGQEAFF. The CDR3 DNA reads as TGTGCCAGCAGCTCCGCCAGACAGGGCCAAGAAGCTTTCTTT.

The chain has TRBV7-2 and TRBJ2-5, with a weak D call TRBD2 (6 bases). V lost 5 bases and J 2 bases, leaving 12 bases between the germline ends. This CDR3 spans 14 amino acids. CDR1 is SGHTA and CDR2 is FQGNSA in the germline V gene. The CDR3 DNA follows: TGTGCCAGCAGCCATGGCGGGGCACAAGAGACCCAGTACTTC. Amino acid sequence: CASSHGGAQETQYF. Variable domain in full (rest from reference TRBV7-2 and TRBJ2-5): GAGVSQSPSNKVTEKGKDVELRCDPISGHTALYWYRQSLGQGLEFLIYFQGNSAPDKSGLPSDRFSAERTGGSVSTLTIQRTQQEDSAVYLCASSHGGAQETQYFGPGTRLLVL.

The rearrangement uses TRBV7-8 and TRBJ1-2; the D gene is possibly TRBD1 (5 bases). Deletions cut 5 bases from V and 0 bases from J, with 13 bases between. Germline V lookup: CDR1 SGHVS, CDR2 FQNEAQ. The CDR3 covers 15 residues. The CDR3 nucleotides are TGTGCCAGCAGCCCCCAGGGAATCCCTAACTATGGCTACACCTTC. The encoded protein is CASSPQGIPNYGYTF.

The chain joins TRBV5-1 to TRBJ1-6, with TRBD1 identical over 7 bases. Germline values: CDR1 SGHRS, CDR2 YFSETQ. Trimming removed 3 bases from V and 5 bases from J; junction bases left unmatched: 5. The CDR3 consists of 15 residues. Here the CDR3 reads CASSSRDSNNSPLHF. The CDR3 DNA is TGCGCCAGCAGCTCCCGGGACAGCAATAATTCACCCCTCCACTTT.